Below are 20 T cell receptor beta chains sequenced from a single sample in a study of technical replicates of blood from several donors. Sequenced by immunoSEQ multiplex PCR; TCRdb stores in-frame clones only, minus some. The table lists almost 70,000 clones, approximately 93% of them singletons, with 4.7% in the top ten. The sequencing input was PBMCs. These receptors came from a human donor in good health. Some clones in this sample may be carry-over from other donors' samples.

The J gene is TRBJ1-1, the V gene TRBV18, with D uncertain. V was clipped by 4 bases and J by 4 bases, with 10 bases between them. CDR1 is KGHSH, CDR2 LQKENI, per germline. There are 13 residues in the CDR3. The CDR3 bases are TGTGCCAGCTCACGGAGTTTTAGCACTGAAGCTTTCTTT. Amino acids: CASSRSFSTEAFF.

The V gene is TRBV14, the J gene TRBJ2-7, with TRBD2 matching 8 bases. There are 15 residues in the CDR3. The germline V gene has CDR1 SGHDN and CDR2 FVKESK. The trim removed 1 base at V and 2 bases at J, leaving 4 bases unmatched. The CDR3 reads CASSQGTSGAYEQYF. Written as DNA, the CDR3 is TGTGCCAGCAGCCAAGGAACTAGCGGCGCCTACGAGCAGTACTTC.

J is TRBJ2-7 and V is TRBV6-1; 12 bases map to TRBD2. V lost 4 bases to trimming and J lost 0 bases; unmatched junction nucleotides: 4. The CDR3 is 16 residues long. CDR1 and CDR2 (germline): MNHNS, SASEGT. The CDR3 nucleotides read TGTGCCAGCAGTGGGTGGACTAGCGGGACCTCCTACGAGCAGTACTTC. It specifies CASSGWTSGTSYEQYF.

This chain uses TRBV5-6 with TRBJ1-3, with unresolved D. V was cut by 4 bases and J by 0 bases, with 14 bases left in between. Germline lookup yields CDR1 SGHDT and CDR2 YYEEEE. The CDR3 is 16 residues long. CDR3 amino acids: CASSLRPGLSGNTIYF. The CDR3 DNA reads TGTGCCAGCAGCCTGCGTCCAGGCCTCTCTGGAAACACCATATATTTT.

The CDR3 nucleotides are TGTGCCAGCAGTGTCAAAAGCGGGAGTAGTAACAATGAGCAGTTCTTC. It encodes CASSVKSGSSNNEQFF. This sequence joins TRBV6-4 and TRBJ2-1, with 8 bases that match TRBD2. With V trimmed by 4 bases and J by 5 bases, 10 bases remained unmatched. This CDR3 has 16 residues. Germline CDR1 reads MRHNA; CDR2 reads SNTAGT.

The CDR3 is CASSLAGGTNTGELFF. The CDR3 region has the DNA TGCGCCAGCAGCTTGGCCGGGGGGACGAACACCGGGGAGCTGTTTTTT. The rearrangement joins TRBV5-1 to TRBJ2-2, with TRBD2 matching over 7 bases. Germline trimming cut 0 bases from V and 0 bases from J; bases unmatched to any gene: 2. This CDR3 has 16 residues. CDR1 and CDR2 from the germline V gene are SGHRS and YFSETQ. The full variable domain, in which reference TRBV5-1 and TRBJ2-2 provide the parts outside the CDR3, is KAGVTQTPRYLIKTRGQQVTLSCSPISGHRSVSWYQQTPGQGLQFLFEYFSETQRNKGNFPGRFSGRQFSNSRSEMNVSTLELGDSALYLCASSLAGGTNTGELFFGEGSRLTVL.

J is TRBJ1-2 and V is TRBV19, with 7 bases identical to TRBD1. Germline CDR1 reads LNHDA; CDR2 reads SQIVND (reference sequence). V was clipped by 0 bases and J by 2 bases; unmatched bases: 6. The CDR3 is made up of 16 amino acids. For the CDR3, the DNA is TGTGCCAGTAGTATAGATCAGGGGGGCCTGAACTATGGCTACACCTTC. Protein product: CASSIDQGGLNYGYTF.

CDR3 coding DNA: TGTGCCAGCAGCTTCGGGACTAGCGGATACACAGATACGCAGTATTTT. This codes for CASSFGTSGYTDTQYF. The gene calls are TRBV7-3 and TRBJ2-3, with 11 bases matching TRBD2. The CDR3 loop spans 16 amino acids. The germline gives CDR1 SGHTA, CDR2 FQGTGA. Trimming took 3 bases from V and 2 from J; bases not matched to a gene: 4.

V usage is TRBV6-5 and J usage is TRBJ2-6; the D gene is possibly TRBD2 (5 bases). Germline V gene sequence: CDR1 MNHEY, CDR2 SVGAGI. Trimming removed 5 bases from V and 2 bases from J, with 10 bases in between. This CDR3 comprises 15 residues. In DNA, the CDR3 is TGTGCCAGCAGTATCGGGGAGACTGGGGCCAACGTCCTGACTTTC. Translated, it gives CASSIGETGANVLTF.

The chain uses TRBV6-1 and TRBJ1-3; no firm D call. The CDR3 is 18 residues long. V was clipped by 4 bases and J by 0 bases, with 19 bases between them. CDR1 and CDR2 from the germline V gene are MNHNS and SASEGT. CDR3 amino acids: CASSAERSTVFSGNTIYF. The CDR3 DNA is TGTGCCAGCAGTGCGGAGCGCTCGACCGTCTTCTCTGGAAACACCATATATTTT.

V gene TRBV7-2 combines with J gene TRBJ2-1; D might be TRBD2 (5 bases). Germline V lookup: CDR1 SGHTA, CDR2 FQGNSA. The CDR3 length is 11 residues. V was cut by 5 bases and J by 8 bases, with 7 bases left in between. The CDR3 region has the DNA TGTGCCAGCAGCCAAGCGGATGAGCAGTTCTTC. Amino acids: CASSQADEQFF.

This clone is termed medium-sized. The chain is built from TRBV15 and TRBJ2-7; 8 bases map to TRBD1. Germline loops: CDR1 LNHNV, CDR2 YYDKDF (reference sequence). V trimming: 1 base; J trimming: 5 bases; junction bases outside the gene matches: 4. The CDR3 runs to 14 residues. CDR3 in DNA: TGTGCCACCAGCAGAGGAGACAGGGGTCACGAGCAGTACTTC. This translates into CATSRGDRGHEQYF.

The chain joins TRBV30 to TRBJ2-5, with TRBD2 matching over 10 bases. The CDR3 spans 14 residues. Germline lookup yields CDR1 GTSNPN and CDR2 SVGIG (reference sequence). The V segment lost 6 bases and the J segment 5 bases; nucleotides outside the gene matches: 9. CDR3: CACASSGSQETQYF. The CDR3, as DNA: TGTGCCTGCGCATCTAGCGGGAGTCAGGAGACCCAGTACTTC.

The CDR3 is CASKGAGTSEKLFF. The CDR3 DNA sequence: TGTGCCAGTAAAGGGGCAGGGACTTCGGAAAAACTGTTTTTT. The V call is TRBV19, the J call TRBJ1-4; D may be TRBD1 (5 bases). Trimming left V 7 bases short and J 8 bases short, with 17 bases between. The CDR3 is made up of 14 amino acids. The germline CDR1 and CDR2 sequences are LNHDA and SQIVND (reference sequence).

The CDR3: CASSLRAGALNTGELFF. CDR3 bases: TGCGCCAGCAGCTTGCGGGCAGGGGCTTTGAACACCGGGGAGCTGTTTTTT. J is TRBJ2-2 and V is TRBV5-1; D is possibly TRBD1 (6 bases). The length of the CDR3 is 17 residues. V gave up 1 base and J gave up 1 base, with 14 bases separating them. The germline gives CDR1 SGHRS, CDR2 YFSETQ.

The table lists this clone with a count of one. The chain's CDR3 is CSADRDLGTEAFF. Written as DNA, the CDR3 is TGCAGCGCTGATCGGGATTTGGGCACTGAAGCTTTCTTT. The rearrangement uses TRBV29-1 and TRBJ1-1, with D uncertain. The V end was cut by 7 bases, the J end by 4 bases, with 16 bases between. The CDR3 loop spans 13 amino acids. The germline gives CDR1 SQVTM, CDR2 ANQGSEA.

J is TRBJ2-5 and V is TRBV7-7; the match to TRBD2 covers 8 bases. The CDR3 is made up of 15 amino acids. The trim removed 5 bases at V and 5 bases at J, leaving 10 bases unmatched. The germline V gene has CDR1 SSHAT and CDR2 FNYEAQ (reference sequence). The CDR3 DNA is TGTGCCAGCAGCCAGGATCGGGGGGGCAGGGAGACCCAGTACTTC. It translates to CASSQDRGGRETQYF. Filled out from reference TRBV7-7 and TRBJ2-5, the complete variable domain reads GAGVSQSPRYKVTKRGQDVTLRCDPISSHATLYWYQQALGQGPEFLTYFNYEAQPDKSGLPSDRFSAERPEGSISTLTIQRTEQRDSAMYRCASSQDRGGRETQYFGPGTRLLVL.

The V and J genes are TRBV27 and TRBJ1-1; D is ambiguous. Looked up from germline, CDR1 is MNHEY and CDR2 is SMNVEV (reference sequence). The CDR3 length is 13 residues. V was pared by 3 bases and J by 5 bases, with 10 bases between. The CDR3: CASSFLDRTEAFF. The CDR3 DNA reads TGTGCCAGCAGTTTCCTCGATCGGACTGAAGCTTTCTTT.

The rearrangement joins TRBV7-2 to TRBJ2-1, with D perhaps matching TRBD2 (6 bases). Germline lookup yields CDR1 SGHTA and CDR2 FQGNSA. V was pared by 6 bases and J by 1 base, with 16 bases between. The CDR3 has 16 residues. The CDR3 protein is CASRASGSRSYNEQFF. CDR3 DNA: TGTGCCAGCAGGGCCAGCGGGTCCCGATCCTACAATGAGCAGTTCTTC. The full variable domain, completed using reference TRBV7-2 and TRBJ2-1, is GAGVSQSPSNKVTEKGKDVELRCDPISGHTALYWYRQSLGQGLEFLIYFQGNSAPDKSGLPSDRFSAERTGGSVSTLTIQRTQQEDSAVYLCASRASGSRSYNEQFFGPGTRLTVL.

This rearrangement joins TRBV7-2 to TRBJ1-2, with TRBD1 matching 7 bases. The CDR3 runs to 14 residues. Germline loops: CDR1 SGHTA, CDR2 FQGNSA. The junction had 3 bases not matched to a gene; V was cut back by 1 base and J by 4 bases. The CDR3 coding sequence is TGTGCCAGCAGCTTAGGAACAGGGGCCTATGGCTACACCTTC. Translating gives CASSLGTGAYGYTF.